This T cell receptor beta chain was sequenced during a study of T cell repertoires in cytomegalovirus infection. This clonotype was observed a handful of times. Antigen specificity is unknown. With 2 bases removed from V and 4 bases from J, the gap between germline ends came to 8 bases. CDR1 is MGHDK, CDR2 SYGVNS, per germline. The CDR3 contains 13 residues. TCRdb passed the reads through MiXCR, listing each CDR3 protein once. The sample consists of 900,000 to 950,000 distinct CDR3 sequences, roughly 30% of them appearing once. The starting material was cultured CD8+ T cells from PBMCs, obtained from culture after CMV antigen stimulation. The receptor's source is a human donor in good health (CMV status not recorded). Some clones in this sample may be carry-over from other donors' samples. The chain recombines TRBV25-1 with TRBJ1-1, with D maybe TRBD1 (5 bases). The CDR3, as DNA: TGTGCCAGCAGTGAAGGGGGGAGCACTGAAGCTTTCTTT. It encodes CASSEGGSTEAFF.